The 17 T cell receptor beta chains below all came from one sample that was sequenced in a study. Treg sorting used a CD4+CD25+CD127-/low gate. TCRdb itself ran the 5' RACE reads through MiXCR, one entry per CDR3 protein. The profile shows roughly 60,000 distinct CDR3 sequences, around 24% of them singletons. Material for sequencing was tumor-infiltrating Tregs sorted from the breast tumor. These receptors all stem from a female donor with breast cancer.

This clonotype has more than one count but fewer than ten. The genes are TRBV5-6 and TRBJ1-2; perhaps TRBD1 as D (5 bases). The CDR3 is made up of 13 amino acids. Trimming pared 4 bases from V and 0 bases from J, leaving 7 bases between. Germline V gene data show CDR1 as SGHDT and CDR2 as YYEEEE. This CDR3 reads CASSATANYGYTF. As DNA, the CDR3 is TGTGCCAGCAGCGCGACAGCTAACTATGGCTACACCTTC.

This clonotype was seen more than once but under ten times. The V gene is TRBV7-3, the J gene TRBJ2-1, with D possibly being TRBD2 (6 bases). This CDR3 comprises 14 residues. V was pared by 3 bases and J by 7 bases, with 13 bases between. CDR1 SGHTA and CDR2 FQGTGA come from the germline V gene. CDR3 nucleotides: TGTGCCAGCAGCTTTTGGGCTAGCGTAAATGAGCAGTTCTTC. Protein: CASSFWASVNEQFF.

This clonotype was recorded a few times. V is TRBV7-2 and J is TRBJ2-3; no reliable D call. Germline V gene sequence: CDR1 SGHTA, CDR2 FQGNSA. V was trimmed by 5 bases and J by 7 bases, leaving 16 bases between them. The CDR3 runs to 14 residues. The CDR3 spells CASSPPPVRNTQYF. The CDR3, as DNA: TGTGCCAGCAGCCCTCCACCGGTCCGGAATACGCAGTATTTT.

This clonotype has just one count. A much larger clone is a single base away; this may be a read error. The CDR3 carries no conserved terminal phenylalanine or tryptophan, so it likely arises from a read error. V gene TRBV6-5 combines with J gene TRBJ2-3; tentatively, D is TRBD1 (6 bases). This CDR3 has 14 residues. CDR1 and CDR2 (germline): MNHEY, SVGAGI. Deletions cut 6 bases from V and 0 bases from J, with 10 bases between. The CDR3, as DNA: TGTGCCAGCAGACGGACAGCTAGCACAGATACGCAGTATTCT. This sequence encodes CASRRTASTDTQYS.

CDR3 DNA sequence: TGTGCCAGTAGTCCCCGTGCAGGGGGCGAGCAGTACTTC. It codes for CASSPRAGGEQYF. The genes are TRBV19 and TRBJ2-7; 7 positions match TRBD1. The CDR3 contains 13 residues. Germline loops: CDR1 LNHDA, CDR2 SQIVND (reference sequence). Trimming removed 5 bases from V and 6 bases from J; junction bases left unmatched: 7.

The chain is built from TRBV7-7 and TRBJ2-1, with 8 bases that match TRBD2. Germline V gene data show CDR1 as SSHAT and CDR2 as FNYEAQ (reference sequence). Trimming removed 5 bases from V and 10 bases from J; junction bases left unmatched: 7. The CDR3 length is 13 residues. The CDR3, as DNA: TGTGCCAGCAGCCGGGGGACTAGAGACGAGCAGTTCTTC. Translating it yields CASSRGTRDEQFF. Full variable domain (rest looked up from reference TRBV7-7 and TRBJ2-1): GAGVSQSPRYKVTKRGQDVTLRCDPISSHATLYWYQQALGQGPEFLTYFNYEAQPDKSGLPSDRFSAERPEGSISTLTIQRTEQRDSAMYRCASSRGTRDEQFFGPGTRLTVL.

The chain links TRBV2 to TRBJ2-2; D call uncertain. CDR1 is SNHLY and CDR2 is FYNNEI in the germline V gene. This CDR3 spans 15 amino acids. V was trimmed by 2 bases and J by 0 bases, leaving 7 bases between them. The CDR3: CASSEYQANTGELFF. CDR3 bases: TGTGCCAGCAGTGAATATCAAGCGAACACCGGGGAGCTGTTTTTT.

This clonotype has a handful of counts. The chain has TRBV29-1 and TRBJ1-2; D is undetermined. The CDR3 totals 13 residues. Trimming removed 2 bases at V and 4 bases at J, with 11 bases between. CDR1 is SQVTM and CDR2 is ANQGSEA in the germline V gene. The CDR3 nucleotides read TGCAGCGTTGAAAACCCTATCGGCTATGGCTACACCTTC. As protein: CSVENPIGYGYTF.

This clonotype is termed medium-sized. V and J are TRBV7-9 and TRBJ1-1, with a weak D call TRBD1 (5 bases). Trimming shortened V by 0 bases and J by 6 bases, and 14 bases separated the two germline ends. Germline CDR1 and CDR2: SEHNR and FQNEAQ (reference sequence). The CDR3 spans 15 residues. CDR3 sequence: CASSLASGAMAEAFF. CDR3 DNA sequence: TGTGCCAGCAGCTTAGCAAGTGGGGCAATGGCTGAAGCTTTCTTT.

This clonotype was observed a handful of times. The chain carries TRBV5-1 and TRBJ1-3, with a possible D match to TRBD1 (5 bases). Between the trimmed V and J ends, which lost 4 bases and 0 bases, there was a span of 11 bases. The CDR3 consists of 15 residues. Germline V gives CDR1 SGHRS, CDR2 YFSETQ. CDR3 nucleotide sequence: TGCGCCAGCAGCCCGGGGCCAAGCTCTGGAAACACCATATATTTT. This sequence encodes CASSPGPSSGNTIYF.

As regards this clonotype: A read error may be the cause here, since a much bigger clone is one base away. This sequence joins TRBV7-2 and TRBJ2-7; 10 bases are a match to TRBD2. Trimming at V came to 0 bases and at J to 5 bases, leaving 4 bases not matched to a gene. CDR1 and CDR2 from the germline V gene are SGHTA and FQGNSA. The CDR3 runs 15 residues. CDR3 residues: CASSLAAGGPNEQYF. As DNA, the CDR3 is TGTGCCAGCAGCTTAGCAGCGGGAGGGCCGAACGAGCAGTACTTC.

A word on this clonotype: The junction shows a germline mismatch at one end, possibly a read error. The chain joins TRBV7-2 to TRBJ2-7; D unclear. The CDR3 runs to 11 residues. Germline-derived CDR1 and CDR2 are SGHTA and FQGNSA. CDR3 in DNA: TGTGCCAGCACCTCCTCCTACGATCAGTACTTC. Residues: CASTSSYDQYF.

Comment on this clonotype: A read error is likely, as this CDR3 ends without the conserved phenylalanine or tryptophan. The DNA is left out, because the CDR3 cannot be placed on it with certainty; the CDR3 is given as TCRdb lists it. The rearrangement uses TRBV21-1 and TRBJ1-1. TRBV21-1 represents a pseudogene. The CDR3 is 16 residues long, counting both termini. The chain's CDR3 is CASSSAVPASSLKAFS.

This clonotype showed up many times. The chain employs TRBV20-1 and TRBJ1-6; no clear D gene. Between the trimmed V and J ends, which lost 6 bases and 4 bases, there was a span of 13 bases. Per the germline V gene, CDR1 is DFQATT and CDR2 is SNEGSKA (reference sequence). This CDR3 is 14 amino acids long. CDR3 sequence: CSAMVPEYNSPLHF. The CDR3 region has the DNA TGCAGTGCGATGGTACCAGAGTATAATTCACCCCTCCACTTT.

The J gene is TRBJ1-1, the V gene TRBV5-1; TRBD1 is a possible D gene (5 bases). Germline V gives CDR1 SGHRS, CDR2 YFSETQ. CDR3 length: 15 residues. Trimming pared 6 bases from V and 0 bases from J, leaving 15 bases between. The CDR3, as DNA: TGCGCCAGCAAAGGACAAGGTCTTTTGAACACTGAAGCTTTCTTT. Protein sequence: CASKGQGLLNTEAFF.

This clonotype has just a few counts. A much larger clone sits a single nucleotide away, making a read error possible. The conserved closing phenylalanine or tryptophan is absent in this CDR3, likely reflecting a read error. V is TRBV6-5 and J is TRBJ1-1, with D hard to call. This CDR3 spans 16 amino acids. The germline V and J ends were trimmed by 4 bases and 4 bases, with 19 bases remaining between them. Per germline, CDR1 MNHEY and CDR2 SVGAGI. The CDR3 DNA reads TGTGCCAGCAGTTCCCATCTGGTGGGTGGTTTCACTGAAGCTTTCTCT. Translating gives CASSSHLVGGFTEAFS.

Only a few counts were recorded for this clonotype. The chain employs TRBV12-3 or TRBV12-4 and TRBJ2-7; weak D call: TRBD1 (6 bases). CDR3 length: 15 amino acids. V lost 4 bases to trimming and J lost 3 bases, with 16 bases between them. CDR3: CASSWTDSTDYEQYF. CDR3 nucleotides: TGTGCCAGCAGTTGGACGGACAGTACAGACTACGAGCAGTACTTC.